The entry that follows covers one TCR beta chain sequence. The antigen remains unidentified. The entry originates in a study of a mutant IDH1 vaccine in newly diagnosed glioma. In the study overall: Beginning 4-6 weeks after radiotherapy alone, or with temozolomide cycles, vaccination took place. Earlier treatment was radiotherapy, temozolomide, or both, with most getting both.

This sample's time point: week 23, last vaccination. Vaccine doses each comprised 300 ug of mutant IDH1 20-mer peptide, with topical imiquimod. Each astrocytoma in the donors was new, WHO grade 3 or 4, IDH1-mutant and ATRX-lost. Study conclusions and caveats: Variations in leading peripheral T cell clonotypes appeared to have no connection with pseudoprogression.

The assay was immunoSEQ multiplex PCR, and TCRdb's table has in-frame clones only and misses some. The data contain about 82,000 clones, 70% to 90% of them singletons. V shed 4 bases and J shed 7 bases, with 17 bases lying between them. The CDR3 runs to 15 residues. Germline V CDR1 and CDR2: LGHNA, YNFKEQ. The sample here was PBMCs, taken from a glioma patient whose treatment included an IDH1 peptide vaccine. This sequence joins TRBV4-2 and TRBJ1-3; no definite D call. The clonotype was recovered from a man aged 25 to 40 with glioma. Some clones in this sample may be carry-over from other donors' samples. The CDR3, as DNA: TGTGCCAGCAGCCGCAGTAGCGGAGAGCGGAACACCATATATTTT. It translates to CASSRSSGERNTIYF.